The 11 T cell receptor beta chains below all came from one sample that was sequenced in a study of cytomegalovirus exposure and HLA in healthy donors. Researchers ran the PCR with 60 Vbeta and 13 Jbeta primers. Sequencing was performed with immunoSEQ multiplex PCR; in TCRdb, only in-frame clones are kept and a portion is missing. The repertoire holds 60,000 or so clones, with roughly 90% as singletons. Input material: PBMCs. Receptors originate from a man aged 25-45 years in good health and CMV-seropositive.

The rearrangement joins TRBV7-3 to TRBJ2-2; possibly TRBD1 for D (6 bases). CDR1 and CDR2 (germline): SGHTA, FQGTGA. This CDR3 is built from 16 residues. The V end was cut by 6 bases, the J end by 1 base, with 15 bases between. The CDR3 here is CASSSSGTQNTGELFF. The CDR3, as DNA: TGTGCCAGCAGTTCCTCCGGGACACAGAACACCGGGGAGCTGTTTTTT.

The CDR3 is CASSPGQGKAKNIQYF. CDR3 coding DNA: TGTGCCAGCAGCCCTGGGCAGGGGAAAGCCAAAAACATTCAGTACTTC. The chain couples TRBV21-1 to TRBJ2-4; the DNA was not compared with TRBD1, the D call given in the table. TRBV21-1 is tagged as a pseudogene. CDR3 length: 16 residues.

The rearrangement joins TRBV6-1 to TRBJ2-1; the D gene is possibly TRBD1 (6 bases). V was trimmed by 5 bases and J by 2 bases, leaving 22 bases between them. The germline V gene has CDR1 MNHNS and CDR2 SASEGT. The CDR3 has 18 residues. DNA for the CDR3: TGTGCCAGCAGTCAAGACAGGCGCCCCTCTTATCCCTACAATGAGCAGTTCTTC. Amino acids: CASSQDRRPSYPYNEQFF.

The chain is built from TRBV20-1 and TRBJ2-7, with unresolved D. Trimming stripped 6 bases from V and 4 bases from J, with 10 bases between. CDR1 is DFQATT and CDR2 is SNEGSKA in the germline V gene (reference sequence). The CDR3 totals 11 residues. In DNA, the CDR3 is TGCAGTGCCGAGCGTTCGTACGAGCAGTACTTC. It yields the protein CSAERSYEQYF.

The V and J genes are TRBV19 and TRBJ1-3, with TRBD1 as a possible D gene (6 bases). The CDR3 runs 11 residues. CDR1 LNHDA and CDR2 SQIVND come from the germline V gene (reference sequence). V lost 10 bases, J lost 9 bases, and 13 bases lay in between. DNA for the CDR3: TGTGCCACTCCTAGGGACACCACCATATATTTT. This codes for CATPRDTTIYF.

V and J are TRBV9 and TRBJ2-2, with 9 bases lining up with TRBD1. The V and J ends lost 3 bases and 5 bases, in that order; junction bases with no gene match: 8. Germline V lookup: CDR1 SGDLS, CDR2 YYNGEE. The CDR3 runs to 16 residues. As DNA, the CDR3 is TGTGCCAGCAGCGATATTGGGACAGGGATTACCGGGGAGCTGTTTTTT. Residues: CASSDIGTGITGELFF.

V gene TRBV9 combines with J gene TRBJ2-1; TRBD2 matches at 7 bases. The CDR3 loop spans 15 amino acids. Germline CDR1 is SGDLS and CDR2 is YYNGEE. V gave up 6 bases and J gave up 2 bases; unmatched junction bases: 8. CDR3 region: CASTERDYPYNEQFF. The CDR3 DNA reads TGTGCCAGCACCGAAAGGGACTACCCCTACAATGAGCAGTTCTTC.

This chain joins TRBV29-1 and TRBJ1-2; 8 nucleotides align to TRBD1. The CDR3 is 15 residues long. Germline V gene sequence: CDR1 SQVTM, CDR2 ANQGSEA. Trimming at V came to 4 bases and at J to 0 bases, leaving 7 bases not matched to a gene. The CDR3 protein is CSVAIGTGANYGYTF. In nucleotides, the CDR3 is TGCAGCGTTGCCATTGGGACAGGAGCTAACTATGGCTACACCTTC. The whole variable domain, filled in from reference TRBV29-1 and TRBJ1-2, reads SAVISQKPSRDICQRGTSLTIQCQVDSQVTMMFWYRQQPGQSLTLIATANQGSEATYESGFVIDKFPISRPNLTFSTLTVSNMSPEDSSIYLCSVAIGTGANYGYTFGSGTRLTVV.

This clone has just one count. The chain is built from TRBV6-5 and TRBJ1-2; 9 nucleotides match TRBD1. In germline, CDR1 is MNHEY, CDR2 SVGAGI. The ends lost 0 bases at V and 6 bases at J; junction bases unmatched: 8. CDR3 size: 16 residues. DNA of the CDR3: TGTGCCAGCAGTTACTCAGGGGGACAGGGAGGACATGGCTACACCTTC. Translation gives CASSYSGGQGGHGYTF.

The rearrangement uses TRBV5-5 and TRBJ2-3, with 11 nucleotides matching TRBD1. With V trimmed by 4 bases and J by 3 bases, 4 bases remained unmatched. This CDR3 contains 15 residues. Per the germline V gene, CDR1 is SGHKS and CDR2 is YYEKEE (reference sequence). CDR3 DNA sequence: TGTGCCAGCAGCCCGGGACAGGGGGGGACAGATACGCAGTATTTT. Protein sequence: CASSPGQGGTDTQYF.

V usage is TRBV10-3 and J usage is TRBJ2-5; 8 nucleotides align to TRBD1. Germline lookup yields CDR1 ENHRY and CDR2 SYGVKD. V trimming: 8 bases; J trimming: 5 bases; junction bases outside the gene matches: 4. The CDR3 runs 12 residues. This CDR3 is CAIGQGLETQYF. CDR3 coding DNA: TGTGCCATCGGACAGGGTTTGGAGACCCAGTACTTC.